These 3 T cell receptor beta chains were sequenced from one sample in a study of PD-1 blockade in classical Hodgkin lymphoma (dated by TCRdb to 2018 to 2020). The sample's time point label is to be understood as: cycle 2 day 1 (C2D1) of nivolumab. All trial patients had relapsed after autologous stem cell transplantation, with cohorts A, B and C differing in prior brentuximab vedotin exposure. The library was made by the immunoSEQ multiplex PCR assay. Imported from immuneACCESS, the table was reduced by TCRdb to in-frame sequences with V and J called. These copies leave out some clones; in studies compared against another copy, an unresolved V gene accounts for under half, and the cause of the remainder is not known. Here the sample has around 45,000 clones; under 75% occur a single time. The ten top clones hold about 2.8% of the sample. Sequencing was performed on peripheral blood mononuclear cells (PBMCs), taken before the second cycle of nivolumab. Source of these receptors: a human donor with classical Hodgkin lymphoma.

The rearrangement links TRBV7-9 to TRBJ2-1, with TRBD1 matching 7 bases. This CDR3 region has 13 residues. Germline lookup yields CDR1 SEHNR and CDR2 FQNEAQ (reference sequence). V lost 7 bases and J lost 9; bases outside the gene matches: 9. CDR3 sequence (DNA): TGTGCCAGCACTCGGACAGGTACGGCTGAGCAGTTCTTC. Protein sequence: CASTRTGTAEQFF.

This chain links TRBV7-2 with TRBJ1-3; D call uncertain. The CDR3 covers 16 residues. Germline V gives CDR1 SGHTA, CDR2 FQGNSA. V was cut by 1 base and J by 2 bases, with 12 bases left in between. Here the CDR3 reads CASSLVSGATGNTIYF. CDR3 sequence (DNA): TGTGCCAGCAGCTTAGTATCAGGAGCCACTGGAAACACCATATATTTT.

The chain links TRBV9 to TRBJ2-1; perhaps TRBD1 as D (5 bases). The germline V gene has CDR1 SGDLS and CDR2 YYNGEE. V was cut by 4 bases and J by 1 base, with 18 bases left in between. CDR3 length: 17 amino acids. CDR3 nucleotide sequence: TGTGCCAGCAGCATCCAAGGGGCGGCTATGTCCTACAATGAGCAGTTCTTC. This translates into CASSIQGAAMSYNEQFF.